The present T cell receptor (beta chain) was sequenced within a study of PD-1 blockade in classical Hodgkin lymphoma (dated by TCRdb to 2018 to 2020). Concerning the study at large: Nivolumab dosing was 3 mg/kg intravenously every 2 weeks, continuing until either disease progression or unacceptable toxicity. The study used CyTOF and TCR beta sequencing to define a peripheral blood immune signature of response to PD-1 blockade in classical Hodgkin lymphoma. What the research found in general, with its limitations: The study covered only a single clinical trial cohort, and the causes of the repertoire differences, possibly disease activity or prior therapy, were still not defined. Trial patients achieving complete response had baseline diversity similar to newly diagnosed patients, whereas partial responders and progressors had significantly lower diversity. Patients starting nivolumab less than 1 year after ASCT had lower diversity and were excluded from later analyses to avoid confounding by immune reconstitution. By C4D1, a significant rise was seen in CD4+ TCR diversity but not in CD8+ TCR diversity (p=0.0027 vs p=0.16), and the rise was most apparent among complete responders (p=0.02). Baseline TCR diversity was reported as lower in newly diagnosed patients than in healthy donors, and lower still in relapsed/refractory patients.

Concerning this clone: Its recognized antigen is unknown. Base qualities are not recorded, but no much larger clone differs from it by a single base.

The sample's time point label, in plain terms: cycle 2 day 1 (C2D1) of nivolumab. Relapse after autologous stem cell transplantation had occurred in all trial patients, and cohorts A, B and C were distinguished by prior brentuximab vedotin exposure. The trial cohort was composed of 55 to 65 patients with relapsed/refractory classical Hodgkin lymphoma, for whom complete response, partial response or progressive disease was recorded as best overall response. Trial patients were treated with single-agent nivolumab in the multi-cohort phase II CheckMate 205 trial. An independent review committee assessed best overall response by applying the 2007 International Working Group response criteria. Trial PBMCs were collected just before the start of nivolumab (C1D1) and during therapy at cycle 2 day 1 and cycle 4 day 1. Peripheral blood was collected in 8 mL Vacutainer Cell Preparation Tubes, from which PBMCs were isolated by centrifugation and then cryopreserved.

There are 13 amino acids in the CDR3, from cysteine to phenylalanine inclusive. Just the 39-base CDR3 DNA is kept, in frame starting at base 1. The junction shows trimming of 4 bases on V and 0 bases on J, plus 8 bases between the germline ends. CDR1 and CDR2 were assigned from the germline V gene as SGHRS and YFSETQ. The Qiagen DNeasy kit was used to extract genomic DNA both from unsorted PBMCs and from the negatively selected CD4+ and CD8+ fractions. TCR beta CDR3 regions were amplified by immunoSEQ multiplex PCR using primers annealing to V and J segments. A synthetic immune receptor repertoire was used to minimize amplification bias, and remaining bias was computationally removed after sequencing. The paper's data handling went like this. Custom Python scripts were used to quantify repertoire diversity as the Shannon entropy index. Unsorted, CD4+ and CD8+ repertoires were analyzed separately, except in combined analyses where CD4+ and CD8+ sequences were merged in silico. Clonal expansion was defined as at least a 2-fold frequency increase after treatment relative to C1D1, with a pseudocount of 0.5 for undetected baseline clones. Clones with 0 or 1 copy at C1D1 were defined as singleton clones, while clones with 2 or more copies were defined as non-singleton clones. Clones expanded in unsorted samples were assigned a CD4+, CD8+ or unknown annotation through matching of protein sequences in sorted samples from the same patient. Wilcoxon tests on paired samples were used to test diversity changes from C1D1 to C4D1. Sourced from immuneACCESS, this table was stored by TCRdb with only in-frame sequences that have V and J called. A share of the clones is absent; for the studies checked, an unresolved V gene accounts for under half, and the remainder has no known explanation. V and J calls plus clone size are reproduced from that table; the DNA served to infer D and trimming. The sample records 50,000 to 75,000 clones, approximately 90% of which are singletons. Of the sample, around 5% falls within the top ten clones.

The sample here was peripheral blood mononuclear cells (PBMCs), taken before the second cycle of nivolumab. The V and J genes are TRBV5-1 and TRBJ2-7; the D match is possibly TRBD1 or TRBD2, with 5 bases aligned in each. The clonotype originates from a human donor with classical Hodgkin lymphoma. Read as DNA, the sequence is TGCGCCAGCAGCCCAGGGAGCTCCTACGAGCAGTACTTC. It specifies CASSPGSSYEQYF.